The 32 T cell receptor beta chains given below trace back to one sample, sequenced in a study of blood T cell repertoires in COVID-19. Clones were sequenced by immunoSEQ multiplex PCR, and TCRdb holds only the in-frame ones, with some missing. This sample has roughly 110,000 clones, with 75% to 90% found just once. Source material: peripheral blood. The receptors come from a human donor with acute or convalescent COVID-19. The donor label of this sample is uncertain.

The V call is TRBV13, the J call TRBJ2-7; 8 positions match TRBD1. V gave up 5 bases and J gave up 7 bases; unmatched junction bases: 16. The CDR3 is 16 amino acids. CDR1 PRHDT and CDR2 FYEKMQ come from the germline V gene (reference sequence). The DNA for the CDR3 is TGTGCCAGCAGCATCGGGACAGGCCCCTTTGTAGGGGAGCAGTACTTC. Its protein is CASSIGTGPFVGEQYF.

The chain is built from TRBV4-2 and TRBJ1-2, with a possible D match to TRBD1 (6 bases). Germline V gene sequence: CDR1 LGHNA, CDR2 YNFKEQ. The CDR3 runs 19 residues. Trimming took off 2 bases at V and 5 bases at J, with 27 bases between the two ends. This CDR3 reads CASSQSLLTRQGYRYGYTF. The CDR3 nucleotides read TGTGCCAGCAGCCAATCCCTACTCACCAGGCAGGGGTATCGGTATGGCTACACCTTC.

This clone turned up a few times. The chain joins TRBV29-1 to TRBJ1-4; D may be TRBD1 (5 bases). CDR1 and CDR2 from the germline V gene are SQVTM and ANQGSEA. With 3 bases removed from V and 0 bases from J, the gap between germline ends came to 8 bases. This CDR3 has 14 residues. Here the CDR3 reads CSVEGGSTNEKLFF. In DNA, the CDR3 is TGCAGCGTTGAGGGGGGGTCAACTAATGAAAAACTGTTTTTT.

The V gene is TRBV7-9, the J gene TRBJ1-1; tentatively, D is TRBD1 (5 bases). Trimming removed 0 bases from V and 4 bases from J, with 9 bases in between. In germline, CDR1 is SEHNR, CDR2 FQNEAQ (reference sequence). The length of the CDR3 is 14 residues. CDR3 bases: TGTGCCAGCAGCTTAGCAAGCGGGGGCACTGAAGCTTTCTTT. Translating it yields CASSLASGGTEAFF.

The chain couples TRBV12-3 or TRBV12-4 to TRBJ1-2, with 7 nucleotides matching TRBD1. J gave up 4 bases and V 6 bases, and 5 bases lay outside the gene matches. There are 13 residues in the CDR3. The CDR3 coding sequence is TGTGCCAGCAGCCGACAGGGCCCCTATGGCTACACCTTC. Translating gives CASSRQGPYGYTF.

V usage is TRBV6-1 and J usage is TRBJ1-1, with D unresolved. V lost 0 bases to trimming and J lost 3 bases, with 11 bases between them. This CDR3 has 15 amino acids. From germline, CDR1 is MNHNS and CDR2 SASEGT. The CDR3 region has the DNA TGTGCCAGCAGTGAAGCCTGGGGAGGGTACACTGAAGCTTTCTTT. This encodes CASSEAWGGYTEAFF.

V gene TRBV30 combines with J gene TRBJ1-1, with 8 bases lining up with TRBD1. J was trimmed by 5 bases and V by 7 bases; bases with no gene match: 6. The CDR3 has 12 amino acids. Germline-derived CDR1 and CDR2 are GTSNPN and SVGIG (reference sequence). DNA of the CDR3: TGTGCCTTTGACAGGGGTGGTACTGAAGCTTTCTTT. Amino acid sequence: CAFDRGGTEAFF. Full variable domain (outside the CDR3, taken from reference TRBV30 and TRBJ1-1): SQTIHQWPATLVQPVGSPLSLECTVEGTSNPNLYWYRQAAGRGLQLLFYSVGIGQISSEVPQNLSASRPQDRQFILSSKKLLLSDSGFYLCAFDRGGTEAFFGQGTRLTVV.

The chain recombines TRBV11-2 with TRBJ2-5, with 11 nucleotides matching TRBD2. This CDR3 region has 15 residues. J was trimmed by 4 bases and V by 1 base; bases with no gene match: 2. Looked up from germline, CDR1 is SGHAT and CDR2 is FQNNGV. The CDR3 reads CASSLVAGGRETQYF. CDR3 coding DNA: TGTGCCAGCAGCTTAGTAGCGGGGGGGCGAGAGACCCAGTACTTC.

V gene TRBV5-3 combines with J gene TRBJ2-6; TRBD1 aligns across 10 bases. TRBV5-3 is identified as an open reading frame with a role that is uncertain. The length of the CDR3 is 19 residues. Losses at the gene ends were 0 bases for V and 1 base for J; bases not matched to a gene: 7. The CDR3 loop reads CARSLAPGQGYSGANVLTF. The CDR3 nucleotides read TGTGCCAGAAGCTTGGCCCCGGGACAGGGGTATTCTGGGGCCAACGTCCTGACTTTC.

This chain uses TRBV10-3 with TRBJ2-1, with 11 bases matching TRBD2. Germline CDR1 ENHRY, CDR2 SYGVKD. The V gene end was trimmed by 6 bases and the J gene end by 3 bases; junction bases not matched to a gene: 4. This CDR3 region has 15 residues. This CDR3 reads CAIRPGTSGYNEQFF. The CDR3 region has the DNA TGTGCCATCAGACCCGGGACTAGCGGCTACAATGAGCAGTTCTTC.

V gene TRBV4-3 combines with J gene TRBJ2-7, with D possibly matching TRBD1 (5 bases). Germline V lookup: CDR1 LGHNA, CDR2 YSLEER. This CDR3 comprises 15 residues. V was trimmed by 0 bases and J by 7 bases, leaving 16 bases between them. In nucleotides, the CDR3 is TGCGCCAGCAGCCAAGATCTAGGTGGGGCTCTTGAGCAGTACTTC. This translates into CASSQDLGGALEQYF.

The V and J genes are TRBV6-2 or TRBV6-3 and TRBJ2-1; 11 positions agree with TRBD2. Germline-derived CDR1 and CDR2 are MNHEY and SVGEGT. V gave up 2 bases and J gave up 5 bases; unmatched junction bases: 14. CDR3 length: 19 amino acids. As DNA, the CDR3 is TGTGCCAGCAGTTACCATACTAGCGGGAGCTTAAGAGACAACAATGAGCAGTTCTTC. This translates into CASSYHTSGSLRDNNEQFF.

The chain carries TRBV6-6 and TRBJ1-2; perhaps TRBD1 as D (5 bases). Germline values: CDR1 MNHNY, CDR2 SVGAGI (reference sequence). CDR3 length: 14 residues. V lost 5 bases and J 2 bases, leaving 12 bases between the germline ends. The CDR3 protein is CASSHQGINYGYTF. Written as DNA, the CDR3 is TGTGCCAGCAGTCACCAGGGCATCAACTATGGCTACACCTTC.

V gene TRBV7-9 combines with J gene TRBJ1-2, with TRBD1 matching 8 bases. The germline gives CDR1 SEHNR, CDR2 FQNEAQ (reference sequence). With 5 bases clipped from V and 8 bases from J, the junction kept 7 bases outside the gene matches. This CDR3 has 13 amino acids. CDR3 amino acids: CASSPQTGEGYTF. The CDR3 nucleotides read TGTGCCAGCAGCCCTCAGACAGGGGAGGGCTACACCTTC.

The V gene is TRBV7-2, the J gene TRBJ2-1; 8 bases agree with TRBD2. The CDR3 is made up of 14 amino acids. The V gene end was trimmed by 7 bases and the J gene end by 3 bases; junction bases not matched to a gene: 5. Germline values: CDR1 SGHTA, CDR2 FQGNSA. The CDR3 spells CASTGGAVYNEQFF. The CDR3 nucleotides are TGTGCCAGCACCGGGGGGGCGGTCTACAATGAGCAGTTCTTC.

This chain connects TRBV5-1 to TRBJ1-4; D gene ambiguous. CDR3 size: 15 residues. CDR1 is SGHRS, CDR2 YFSETQ, per germline. The V end was cut by 0 bases, the J end by 0 bases, with 6 bases between. The CDR3 DNA reads as TGCGCCAGCAGCTTGGCGCCAGCAACTAATGAAAAACTGTTTTTT. Amino acids: CASSLAPATNEKLFF.

The chain is built from TRBV10-3 and TRBJ1-2; D not certain. From germline, CDR1 is ENHRY and CDR2 SYGVKD. This CDR3 has 13 amino acids. The V and J ends lost 10 bases and 3 bases respectively, with 15 bases between them. The CDR3 protein is CATGSRMDYGYTF. Here the CDR3 DNA reads TGTGCCACCGGGAGTAGGATGGACTATGGCTACACCTTC.

The chain combines TRBV7-2 with TRBJ2-6, with 7 bases aligning to TRBD1. Germline loops: CDR1 SGHTA, CDR2 FQGNSA. Germline trimming cut 5 bases from V and 2 bases from J; bases unmatched to any gene: 6. The CDR3 totals 16 residues. The CDR3 bases are TGTGCCAGCAGCCCGGAGACAGGGCCTGGGGCCAACGTCCTGACTTTC. The encoded protein is CASSPETGPGANVLTF. Supplemented by reference TRBV7-2 and TRBJ2-6, the full variable domain reads GAGVSQSPSNKVTEKGKDVELRCDPISGHTALYWYRQSLGQGLEFLIYFQGNSAPDKSGLPSDRFSAERTGGSVSTLTIQRTQQEDSAVYLCASSPETGPGANVLTFGAGSRLTVL.

The CDR3 bases are TGTGCCAGCGGGGTGTTGGGACAGGGGATCGCTGAAGCTTTCTTT. Its protein product is CASGVLGQGIAEAFF. This rearrangement joins TRBV28 to TRBJ1-1; 10 bases map to TRBD1. Looked up from germline, CDR1 is MDHEN and CDR2 is SYDVKM. The CDR3 length is 15 residues. The ends lost 8 bases at V and 6 bases at J; junction bases unmatched: 12.

The CDR3 DNA follows: TGTGCCACCAGCGTCGGACTGATTATGAACACTGAAGCTTTCTTT. It yields the protein CATSVGLIMNTEAFF. The rearrangement uses TRBV15 and TRBJ1-1; D gene unclear. Per germline, CDR1 LNHNV and CDR2 YYDKDF (reference sequence). Deletions cut 5 bases from V and 0 bases from J, with 13 bases between. The CDR3 totals 15 residues.

The CDR3 loop reads CASSQDVVNTGELFF. DNA for the CDR3: TGCGCCAGCAGCCAAGACGTCGTGAACACCGGGGAGCTGTTTTTT. The J gene is TRBJ2-2, the V gene TRBV4-1, with unresolved D. The CDR3 has 15 residues. Germline CDR1 and CDR2: MGHRA and YSYEKL. V was trimmed by 0 bases and J by 1 base, leaving 6 bases between them.

This clone showed up just once. The chain employs TRBV13 and TRBJ1-2, with TRBD1 identical over 7 bases. The CDR3 sequence is 14 residues long. The V and J ends lost 0 bases and 6 bases, in that order; junction bases with no gene match: 4. Germline CDR1 is PRHDT and CDR2 is FYEKMQ (reference sequence). The CDR3 DNA follows: TGTGCCAGCAGCTTAGGGACAGGGCTAAATGGCTACACCTTC. This codes for CASSLGTGLNGYTF.

The rearrangement links TRBV7-2 to TRBJ1-2; D gene ambiguous. The CDR3 contains 15 residues. Trimming stripped 2 bases from V and 1 base from J, with 11 bases between. Germline V gene data show CDR1 as SGHTA and CDR2 as FQGNSA. DNA of the CDR3: TGTGCCAGCAGCTTATCGGGGATCGTTAACTATGGCTACACCTTC. Translating it yields CASSLSGIVNYGYTF.

The chain's CDR3 is CASSSRFDEKLFF. The CDR3 nucleotides read TGTGCCAGCAGTTCTAGGTTTGATGAAAAACTGTTTTTT. V is TRBV27 and J is TRBJ1-4; D is unresolved. Germline V gene data show CDR1 as MNHEY and CDR2 as SMNVEV (reference sequence). V lost 4 bases, J lost 6 bases, and 9 bases lay in between. The CDR3 loop spans 13 amino acids.

J is TRBJ2-7 and V is TRBV20-1, with D unresolved. The V gene's germline CDR1 is DFQATT and CDR2 SNEGSKA (reference sequence). V was pared by 3 bases and J by 0 bases, with 15 bases between. The CDR3 extends over 15 amino acids. The CDR3 here is CSASLAGRLSYEQYF. For the CDR3, the DNA is TGCAGTGCTAGTTTGGCAGGCCGTCTCTCCTACGAGCAGTACTTC.

This rearrangement joins TRBV25-1 to TRBJ2-3; D might be TRBD2 (6 bases). V lost 4 bases, J lost 2 bases, and 19 bases lay in between. This CDR3 region has 17 residues. Germline V gene sequence: CDR1 MGHDK, CDR2 SYGVNS. CDR3 protein: CASSGRDSTQSTDTQYF. The CDR3 DNA is TGTGCCAGCAGTGGTAGGGACTCCACTCAATCCACAGATACGCAGTATTTT.

The CDR3 DNA is TGTGCCAGCAGCCGCGTAATTGAGACCCAGTACTTC. Translating gives CASSRVIETQYF. The rearrangement uses TRBV7-2 and TRBJ2-5; no clear D. Germline CDR1 is SGHTA and CDR2 is FQGNSA. V dropped 5 bases and J dropped 5 bases, with 9 bases sitting between them. This CDR3 is 12 amino acids long.

V gene TRBV5-1 combines with J gene TRBJ1-3; D possibly corresponds to TRBD1 (5 bases). From germline, CDR1 is SGHRS and CDR2 YFSETQ. V dropped 4 bases and J dropped 3 bases, with 17 bases sitting between them. CDR3 length: 16 amino acids. This CDR3 reads CASSEQAGGSGNTIYF. CDR3 in DNA: TGCGCCAGCAGCGAGCAGGCCGGGGGAAGTGGAAACACCATATATTTT.

The chain couples TRBV11-2 to TRBJ1-4, with 7 nucleotides matching TRBD1. V gave up 3 bases and J gave up 8 bases; unmatched junction bases: 6. This CDR3 has 14 residues. Germline V gives CDR1 SGHAT, CDR2 FQNNGV. As DNA, the CDR3 is TGTGCCAGCAGCTTCTCCAGGGGGAGCGAAAAACTGTTTTTT. This encodes CASSFSRGSEKLFF.

This clone was seen just once. The V call is TRBV9, the J call TRBJ1-2; D possibly corresponds to TRBD1 (5 bases). This CDR3 has 15 residues. Trimming stripped 4 bases from V and 9 bases from J, with 22 bases between. CDR1 and CDR2 from the germline V gene are SGDLS and YYNGEE. The CDR3 sequence is CASSPTTGLISSYTF. The CDR3 region has the DNA TGTGCCAGCAGCCCGACAACGGGACTGATTTCGAGCTACACCTTC. Full variable domain (rest looked up from reference TRBV9 and TRBJ1-2): DSGVTQTPKHLITATGQRVTLRCSPRSGDLSVYWYQQSLDQGLQFLIQYYNGEERAKGNILERFSAQQFPDLHSELNLSSLELGDSALYFCASSPTTGLISSYTFGSGTRLTVV.

The V and J genes are TRBV5-4 and TRBJ2-7; D not resolved. The germline V gene has CDR1 SGHNT and CDR2 YYREEE (reference sequence). The CDR3 has 16 amino acids. The V end was cut by 1 base, the J end by 5 bases, with 19 bases between. The CDR3 loop reads CASSLFSTPENDEQYF. CDR3 nucleotide sequence: TGTGCCAGCAGCTTGTTTTCTACCCCTGAAAATGACGAGCAGTACTTC.

For the CDR3, the DNA is TGTGCCACTAGAAGGGGGCCAGGGGGTAGTTCAGATACGCAGTATTTT. It translates to CATRRGPGGSSDTQYF. The rearrangement joins TRBV15 to TRBJ2-3, with 7 bases matching TRBD1. The length of the CDR3 is 16 residues. The germline V gene encodes CDR1 LNHNV and CDR2 YYDKDF (reference sequence). With 9 bases clipped from V and 4 bases from J, the junction kept 16 bases outside the gene matches.